The text below deals with one TCR beta chain. This receptor's antigen is unknown. Within one base of it there is no much larger clone, and no base qualities were kept. Inclusion was restricted to participants for whom at least one PBMC sample before ART initiation and at least two post-ART samples were available. All participants with HIV were treated in the United States of America. Before DNA extraction, cryopreserved samples of about 1-10 million PBMC were thawed and washed. At the time of the earliest PBMC sample, participants with HIV were aged between about 20 and 54 years. Per participant, PBMC samples came from 1-4 timepoints prior to ART initiation and 2-8 timepoints following ART initiation, for a median of 7 samples. Serial HIV viral load, CD4+ T-cell count, ART history and demographic data were obtained for every participant. A Qiagen kit on a QIAcube was used to extract genomic DNA from unsorted PBMC, with samples processed in batches of 12.

The sample originates from a study of long-term antiretroviral therapy in people with HIV (dated by TCRdb to between 2021 and 2024). Study-level background: Collection of the earliest samples took place about a decade ahead of the 2015 WHO recommendation for immediate ART, at a time when ART was typically delayed until CD4 counts fell. Whether ART initiation and durable HIV suppression were associated with changes in peripheral blood TRB repertoire composition and diversity was tested in a retrospective serial study. The cohort contributed about 200 cryopreserved PBMC samples from around 33 adults with confirmed HIV infection, collected serially over a mean of roughly 6 years (range 1-12). Among the 30 or so participants with HIV, eleven to twelve were female. No cross-contamination during QIAcube processing was shown when test extractions of a monoclonal T-cell line were performed alongside 30 to 40 polyclonal samples. Results and caveats for the whole study, not just this receptor: A significant increase in TRB diversity was found to be associated with ART initiation, although TRB diversity was observed to remain significantly below that of transplant donor controls even after long-term ART. The samples were dated from the mid-2000s to the late 2010s, and the ART regimens that were used may be less effective than current ART regimens. Limited PBMC availability meant only the TCR beta chain was sequenced, without alpha chain pairing. Compared with controls, HIV repertoires had narrower CDR3 length ranges, and the network structure pointed to an antigen-experienced repertoire that shifted only slightly toward naive after ART. No data were available on ART adherence, viral resistance or therapy changes, limiting inferences about post-ART repertoire changes. At every time point, the repertoire was dominated by expanded TRB clones first identified before ART initiation, although this dominance fluctuated and, in many PLHIV, declined after ART. Because pre-ART samples had limited cell numbers, profiling was done on unsorted PBMC rather than on sorted CD4+ and CD8+ T cells.

The immunoSEQ hsTCRB v3.0 assay was used at survey level resolution to sequence the TRB variable region. A depth of roughly 40,000-55,000 T-cell genomes per sample was targeted for TRB sequencing. An Illumina MiSeq with a v3 150-cycle kit was used to sequence the pooled TRB libraries. The study's own analysis went as follows. Repertoire analysis was run in R within a reproducible Nextflow workflow that covered QC, data transformation and analysis. LymphoSeq2, an R package for exploring AIRR-Seq data, was used to implement the custom analyses. A handful of samples that produced fewer than 5000 total TRB sequences were removed, so 200 or so HIV repertoires were analyzed. Among the 180 to 200 retained HIV repertoires, approximately 61 were collected before ART initiation and roughly 130 after ART initiation. Repertoires were downsampled to 5000 TRB nucleotide sequences, and summary statistics were averaged over 100 downsampling iterations. TRB sequences were retained for analysis only if CDR3 regions of at least seven amino acids were present. Diversity was measured with a Shannon entropy-derived clonality score and the Gini coefficient. In the repertoire networks, any two of the top 5000 CDR3 amino acid sequences were linked whenever the two sequences differed by an edit distance of one. For TRB CDR3 amino acid sequences, GLIPH2 was used to predict antigen specificity groups and MHC restriction. To flag known CMV, EBV, HIV or tissue antigen associations, CDR3 amino acid sequences were matched against VDJdb and McPAS-TCR. Pre-ART, post-ART and control groups were compared with Wilcoxon signed-rank tests and Holm-Bonferroni correction. TCRdb retrieved this table from immuneACCESS and kept in-frame rearrangements only. Not all clones are present; in checked studies, unresolved V genes account for under half, and no reason is known for the remainder. D and trimming come from the DNA, and the V and J calls and clone size come from that table. This sample lists roughly 11,000 clones; about three quarters were detected once. Jointly, the top ten make up about an eighth of the sample.

The CDR3 contains 15 residues, cysteine and phenylalanine counted. The retained sequence is limited to the CDR3, 45 bases, with the frame set at the first base. From a lookup of the germline V gene, CDR1 and CDR2 are LGHNA and YSLEER. Trimming takes 4 bases off V and 5 bases off J; junction bases not matched to a gene: 9. The V and J genes are TRBV4-3 and TRBJ2-7; 9 junctional bases match TRBD1. This sequence originates from a man aged 35 to 55 with HIV. The sample consisted of unsorted PBMCs, taken 3 to 3.2 years before starting antiretroviral therapy. The base sequence is TGCGCCAGCAGCCTTCAAAGGACAGGGGCACACGAGCAGTACTTC. Translated, it reads CASSLQRTGAHEQYF.